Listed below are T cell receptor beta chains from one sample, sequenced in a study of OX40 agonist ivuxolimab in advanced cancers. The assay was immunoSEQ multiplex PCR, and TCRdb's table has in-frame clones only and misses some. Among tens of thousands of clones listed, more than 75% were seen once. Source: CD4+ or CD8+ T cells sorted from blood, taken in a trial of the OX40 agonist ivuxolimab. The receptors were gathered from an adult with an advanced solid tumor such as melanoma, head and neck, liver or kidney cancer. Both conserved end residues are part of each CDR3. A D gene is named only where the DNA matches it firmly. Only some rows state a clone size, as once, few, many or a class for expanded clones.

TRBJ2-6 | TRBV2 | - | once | TGTGCCAGCAGTGTAAGGTCTGGGGCCAACGTCCTGACTTTC | CASSVRSGANVLTF
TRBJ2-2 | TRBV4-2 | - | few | TGTGCCAGCAGCCAATCCGGGGACCCCGGGGAGCTGTTTTTT | CASSQSGDPGELFF
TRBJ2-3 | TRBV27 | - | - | TGTGCCAGCAGTTTATCGGGGGGGCCGACAGATACGCAGTATTTT | CASSLSGGPTDTQYF
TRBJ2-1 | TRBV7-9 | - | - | TGTGCCAGCAGCGGACTTTCTGAATCCTACAATGAGCAGTTCTTC | CASSGLSESYNEQFF
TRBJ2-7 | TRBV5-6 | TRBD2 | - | TGTGCCAGCACCCGGGGAGGGCAGGGCGAGCAGTACTTC | CASTRGGQGEQYF
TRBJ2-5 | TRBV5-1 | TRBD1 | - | TGCGCCAGCAGCTTCACAGGGGCGGGTCGGGAGACCCAGTACTTC | CASSFTGAGRETQYF
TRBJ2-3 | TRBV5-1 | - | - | TGCGCCAGCAGCCCCGGCCAGACCACAGATACGCAGTATTTT | CASSPGQTTDTQYF
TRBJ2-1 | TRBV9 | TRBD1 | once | TGTGCCAGCAGCCCGACCCGGACAGGGTACAATGAGCAGTTCTTC | CASSPTRTGYNEQFF
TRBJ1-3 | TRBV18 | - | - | TGTGCCAGCTCACCTCGATTACTGGACGGGAGCTCTGGAAACACCATATATTTT | CASSPRLLDGSSGNTIYF
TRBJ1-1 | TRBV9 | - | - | TGTGCCAGCAGCGTAGTTGGGCAGGGGAGCACTGAAGCTTTCTTT | CASSVVGQGSTEAFF
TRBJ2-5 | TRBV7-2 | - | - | TGTGCCAGCAGCCTACTCTATGGGGAGACCCAGTACTTC | CASSLLYGETQYF
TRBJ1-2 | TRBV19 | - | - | TGTGCCACCCAGACAGCCCGATATGGCTACACCTTC | CATQTARYGYTF
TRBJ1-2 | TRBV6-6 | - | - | TGTGCCAGCAGTCCCCCCCTTGGGCGCGGCTACACCTTC | CASSPPLGRGYTF
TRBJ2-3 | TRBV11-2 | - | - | TGTGCCAGCAGCTTAGGCCCCGAGGATACGCAGTATTTT | CASSLGPEDTQYF
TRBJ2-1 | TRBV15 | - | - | TGTGCCACCAGCTTACTCAATGAGCAGTTCTTC | CATSLLNEQFF
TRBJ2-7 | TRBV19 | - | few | TGTGCCAGTAGTATAGATTCAGGACATGCGATCTCCTACGAGCAGTACTTC | CASSIDSGHAISYEQYF
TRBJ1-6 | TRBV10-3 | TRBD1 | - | TGTGCCACCCGGGACAGGGACTCACCCCTCCACTTT | CATRDRDSPLHF
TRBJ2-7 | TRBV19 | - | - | TGTGCCAGTACCCCCACCCTCAGGGGCTCCTACGAGCAGTACTTC | CASTPTLRGSYEQYF
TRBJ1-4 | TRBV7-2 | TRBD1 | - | TGTGCCAGCAGCTTAGAAAGGGGGCGCGGTAATGAAAAACTGTTTTTT | CASSLERGRGNEKLFF
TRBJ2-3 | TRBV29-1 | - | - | TGCAGCGTTGATTTGGGGTCGGGCTTCGCAGATACGCAGTATTTT | CSVDLGSGFADTQYF
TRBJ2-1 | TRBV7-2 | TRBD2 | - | TGTGCCAGCAGCACTAGCGGGGGGTACAATGAGCAGTTCTTC | CASSTSGGYNEQFF
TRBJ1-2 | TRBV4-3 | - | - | TGCGCCAGCAGCCAGACAGGTGACTATGGCTACACCTTC | CASSQTGDYGYTF
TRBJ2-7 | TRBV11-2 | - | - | TGTGCCAGCAGCTTAGGGCGGCAACCATCCTACGAGCAGTACTTC | CASSLGRQPSYEQYF
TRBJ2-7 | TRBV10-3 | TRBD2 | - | TGTGCCATCAGTGAGAGGTCGGGGACTAGCGGTGGCGAGCAGTACTTC | CAISERSGTSGGEQYF